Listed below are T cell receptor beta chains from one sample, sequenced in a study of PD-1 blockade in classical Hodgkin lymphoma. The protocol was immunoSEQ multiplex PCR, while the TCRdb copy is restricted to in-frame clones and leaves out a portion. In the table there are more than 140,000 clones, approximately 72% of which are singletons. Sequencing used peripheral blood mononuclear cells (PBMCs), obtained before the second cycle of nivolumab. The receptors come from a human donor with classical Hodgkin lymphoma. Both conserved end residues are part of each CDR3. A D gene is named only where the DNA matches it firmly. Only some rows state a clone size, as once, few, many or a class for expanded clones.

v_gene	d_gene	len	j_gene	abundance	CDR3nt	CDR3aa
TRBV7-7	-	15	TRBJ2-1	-	TGTGCTAGCAGCTTAGGGGGGGGTCCCTACAATGAGCAGTTCTTC	CASSLGGGPYNEQFF
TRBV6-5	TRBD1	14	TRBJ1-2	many	TGTGCCAGCAGTTACTCAGCAGGGGGCCATGGCTACACCTTC	CASSYSAGGHGYTF
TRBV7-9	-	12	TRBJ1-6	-	TGTGCCAGCAGCTTAGTAAATTCACCCCTCCACTTT	CASSLVNSPLHF
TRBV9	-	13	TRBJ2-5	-	TGTGCCAGCAGCGAGGTATCGTTGGAGACCCAGTACTTC	CASSEVSLETQYF
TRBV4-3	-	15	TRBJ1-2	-	TGCGCCAGCAGCCAAGTTCTGGGCTCTAACTATGGCTACACCTTC	CASSQVLGSNYGYTF
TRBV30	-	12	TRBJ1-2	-	TGTGCCTGGAGTCAGCAGGGGTATGGCTACACCTTC	CAWSQQGYGYTF
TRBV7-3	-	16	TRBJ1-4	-	TGTGCCAGCAGCTTTGCCTACAATGCGACTAATGAAAAACTGTTTTTT	CASSFAYNATNEKLFF
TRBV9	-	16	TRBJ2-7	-	TGTGCCAGCAGCACAGGCGCGGGGGCTCCGGGGAACGAGCAGTACTTC	CASSTGAGAPGNEQYF
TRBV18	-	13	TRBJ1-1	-	TGTGCCAGCTCACCGGGTCGGAACACTGAAGCTTTCTTT	CASSPGRNTEAFF
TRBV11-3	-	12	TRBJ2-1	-	TGTGCCAGCAGCTCCACGTCGAGGGAGCAGTTCTTC	CASSSTSREQFF
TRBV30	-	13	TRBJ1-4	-	TGTGCCTGGAGTGTCGACAGGTCTGAAAAACTGTTTTTT	CAWSVDRSEKLFF
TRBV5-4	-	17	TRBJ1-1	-	TGTGCCAGCAGCTCTTTGGGGGGCAGAGGAACGAACACTGAAGCTTTCTTT	CASSSLGGRGTNTEAFF
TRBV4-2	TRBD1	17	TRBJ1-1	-	TGTGCCAGCAGCCAAGATCCGACAGGGGGGATGAGCACTGAAGCTTTCTTT	CASSQDPTGGMSTEAFF
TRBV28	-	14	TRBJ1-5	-	TGTGCCAGCAGTTTATGGGGGGAGGGTCAGCCCCAGCATTTT	CASSLWGEGQPQHF
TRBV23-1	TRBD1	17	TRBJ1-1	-	TGCGCCAGCAGTCAAGAGGAGGGCAGGGGGCAGAACACTGAAGCTTTCTTT	CASSQEEGRGQNTEAFF
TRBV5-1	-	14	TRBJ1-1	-	TGCGCCAGCAGCCCGGGGACCATGGGAACTGAAGCTTTCTTT	CASSPGTMGTEAFF
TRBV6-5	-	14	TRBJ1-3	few	TGTGCCAGCAGTTACGACGAGAGTGCGAACACCATATATTTT	CASSYDESANTIYF
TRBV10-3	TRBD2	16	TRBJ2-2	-	TGTGCCATCACTCGGACTAGCGTAGCGAACACCGGGGAGCTGTTTTTT	CAITRTSVANTGELFF
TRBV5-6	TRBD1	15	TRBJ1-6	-	TGTGCCAGCAGCTTGGGGATAGGGGGCTTTTCACCCCTCCACTTT	CASSLGIGGFSPLHF
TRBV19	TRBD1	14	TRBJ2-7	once	TGTGCCAGTAGTAGCCGGACAGGGGGCGACGAGCAGTACTTC	CASSSRTGGDEQYF
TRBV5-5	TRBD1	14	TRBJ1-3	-	TGTGCCAGCAGCAAGACAGGGTCTGGAAACACCATATATTTT	CASSKTGSGNTIYF
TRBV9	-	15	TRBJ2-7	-	TGTGCCAGCAGCGGAAAGACAGCTAGCTCCTACGAGCAGTACTTC	CASSGKTASSYEQYF
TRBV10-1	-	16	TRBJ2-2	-	TGCGCCAGCATGCAGAATCGAGGGATTAGGACCGGGGAGCTGTTTTTT	CASMQNRGIRTGELFF
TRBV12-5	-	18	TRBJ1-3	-	TGTGCTAGTGGTTTCCCCCCCTCCGACAGGCACACTGGAAACACCATATATTTT	CASGFPPSDRHTGNTIYF
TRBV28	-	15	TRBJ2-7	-	TGTGCCAGCAGTCCCTTAGGAGGGCCGTGGTACGAGCAGTACTTC	CASSPLGGPWYEQYF
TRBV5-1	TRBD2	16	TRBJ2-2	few	TGCGCCAGCAGCCCCGATCCCGCGACTAGCGGGGGGGAGCTGTTTTTT	CASSPDPATSGGELFF
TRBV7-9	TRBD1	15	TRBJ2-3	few	TGTGCCAGCAGCCCACAGGGGGCGCCCACAGATACGCAGTATTTT	CASSPQGAPTDTQYF
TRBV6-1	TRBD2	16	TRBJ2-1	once	TGTGCCAGCAGTGGAGGACCGCGGGGGGGCTATGGTGAGCAGTTCTTC	CASSGGPRGGYGEQFF
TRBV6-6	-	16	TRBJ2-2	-	TGTGCCAGCACCCAATCTACTGGAGGGGAGAGGTGGGAGCTGTTTTTT	CASTQSTGGERWELFF
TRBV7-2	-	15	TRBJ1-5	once	TGTGCCAGCAGCTTAGGGGTTGACAGGAATCAGCCCCAGCATTTT	CASSLGVDRNQPQHF
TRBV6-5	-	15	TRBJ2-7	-	TGTGCCAGCAGTTACTCGGGGGTTAGCTCCTACGAGCAGTACTTC	CASSYSGVSSYEQYF
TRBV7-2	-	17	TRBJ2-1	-	TGTGCCAGCACTCACGGCGCTCTAGCGCTTACTTACAATGAGCAGTTCTTC	CASTHGALALTYNEQFF
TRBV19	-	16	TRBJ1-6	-	TGTGCCAGTAGTATATATGGCAGGGGTACGGGTTCACCCCTCCACTTT	CASSIYGRGTGSPLHF
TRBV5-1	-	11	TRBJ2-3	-	TGCGCCAGCAGCTTGACAGATACGCAGTATTTT	CASSLTDTQYF
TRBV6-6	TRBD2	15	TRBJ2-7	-	TGTGCCAGCACCTACGCAGTAGCGGGGGCGGGGGAGCAGTACTTC	CASTYAVAGAGEQYF
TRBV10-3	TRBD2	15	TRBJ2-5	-	TGTGCCATCAATCCTAGCGGGGGGGACCAAGAGACCCAGTACTTC	CAINPSGGDQETQYF
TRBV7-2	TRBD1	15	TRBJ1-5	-	TGTGCCAGCAGCCCTAGACAGGGGGCCGGCCAGCCCCAGCATTTT	CASSPRQGAGQPQHF
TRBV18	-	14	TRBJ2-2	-	TGTGCCAGCTCACCTGACAGTAACACCGGGGAGCTGTTTTTT	CASSPDSNTGELFF
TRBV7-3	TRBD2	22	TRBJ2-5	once	TGTGCCAGCAGCTTCCGCCCGAGACTAGCGGGGCTCCCCGAGGGTTGGCAAGAGACCCAGTACTTC	CASSFRPRLAGLPEGWQETQYF
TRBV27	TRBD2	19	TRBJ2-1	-	TGTGCCAGCAGTTTAAGGGGACTAGCGGGAGGAGGGGCCTACAATGAGCAGTTCTTC	CASSLRGLAGGGAYNEQFF
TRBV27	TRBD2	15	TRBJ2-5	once	TGTGCCAGCAGTGCGGGACTAGCGGGAGTCGAGACCCAGTACTTC	CASSAGLAGVETQYF
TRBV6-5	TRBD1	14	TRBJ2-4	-	TGTGCCAGCAGTTACGGGACAGGGAAAAACATTCAGTACTTC	CASSYGTGKNIQYF
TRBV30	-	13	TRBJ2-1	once	TGTGCCTGGAGTGTTTTTATTGGCAATGAGCAGTTCTTC	CAWSVFIGNEQFF
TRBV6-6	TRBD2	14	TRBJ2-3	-	TGTGCCAGCAGTATCGGGGGGGAAGCAGATACGCAGTATTTT	CASSIGGEADTQYF
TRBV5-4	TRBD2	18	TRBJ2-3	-	TGTGCCAGCAGCTCGCCGGGACTAGCCTTCTCCTCATCAGATACGCAGTATTTT	CASSSPGLAFSSSDTQYF
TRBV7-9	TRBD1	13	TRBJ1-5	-	TGTGCCAGCAGCTTAGGACAGGGACAGCCCCAGCATTTT	CASSLGQGQPQHF
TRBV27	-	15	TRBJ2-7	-	TGTGCCAGCAGTGAACCCGGGGGCGGAACCTACGAGCAGTACTTC	CASSEPGGGTYEQYF
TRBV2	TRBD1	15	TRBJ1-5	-	TGTGCCAGCAAATCCGGGACAGGGGGTCTTCAGCCCCAGCATTTT	CASKSGTGGLQPQHF
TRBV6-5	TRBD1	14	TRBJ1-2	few	TGTGCCAGCAGTTACTCGGGGACAGTCTATGGCTACACCTTC	CASSYSGTVYGYTF
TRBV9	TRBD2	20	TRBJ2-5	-	TGTGCCAGCAGCGTAGCCACTACTCTCGGGACTAGCGGGAGTACGGAGACCCAGTACTTC	CASSVATTLGTSGSTETQYF
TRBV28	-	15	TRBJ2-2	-	TGTGCCAGCAGTTCCCCGGCGGCGAACACCGGGGAGCTGTTTTTT	CASSSPAANTGELFF
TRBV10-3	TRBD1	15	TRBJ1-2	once	TGTGCCATCAGTGAGCCAGCGACAGGGGACTATGGCTACACCTTC	CAISEPATGDYGYTF
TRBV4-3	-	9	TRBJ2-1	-	TGCGCTACTTACGCTGAGCAGTTCTTC	CATYAEQFF
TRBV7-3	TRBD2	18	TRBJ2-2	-	TGTGCCAGCAGCGTCTTATCCGGACTAGCGGGGGTAACCGGGGAGCTGTTTTTT	CASSVLSGLAGVTGELFF
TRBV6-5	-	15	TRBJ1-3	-	TGTGCCAGCAGTTATTCAAGTAGCTCTGGAAACACCATATATTTT	CASSYSSSSGNTIYF
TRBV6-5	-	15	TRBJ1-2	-	TGTGCCAGCAGTTATTCCCCAGGGTTATTGGATGGCTACACCTTC	CASSYSPGLLDGYTF
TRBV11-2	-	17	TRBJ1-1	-	TGTGCCAGCACCCTCGACAGCAGTACTAACATGAACACTGAAGCTTTCTTT	CASTLDSSTNMNTEAFF
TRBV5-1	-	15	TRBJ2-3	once	TGCGCCAGCAGCTTGGCCGACTATTTCACAGATACGCAGTATTTT	CASSLADYFTDTQYF
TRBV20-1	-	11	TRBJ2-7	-	TGCAGTGCTAGATTGCAGGGTGAGCAGTACTTC	CSARLQGEQYF
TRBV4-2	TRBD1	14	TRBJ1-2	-	TGTGCCAGCAGCCCACAGGGGGCGGACTATGGCTACACCTTC	CASSPQGADYGYTF